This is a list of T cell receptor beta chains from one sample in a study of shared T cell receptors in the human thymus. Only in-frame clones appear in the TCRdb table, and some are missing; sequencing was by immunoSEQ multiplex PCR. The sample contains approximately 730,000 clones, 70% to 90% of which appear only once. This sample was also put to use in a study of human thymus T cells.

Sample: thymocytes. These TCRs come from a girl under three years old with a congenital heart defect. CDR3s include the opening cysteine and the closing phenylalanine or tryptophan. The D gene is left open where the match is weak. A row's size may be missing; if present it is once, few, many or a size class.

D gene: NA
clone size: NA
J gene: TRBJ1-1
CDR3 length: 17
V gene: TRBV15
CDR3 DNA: TGTGCCACCAGCGGCACACCTTTCGGGAGGATTGGCACTGAAGCTTTCTTT
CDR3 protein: CATSGTPFGRIGTEAFF

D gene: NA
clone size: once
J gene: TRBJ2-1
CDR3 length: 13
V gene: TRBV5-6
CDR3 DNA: TGTGCCAGCAGCGGTCGGGACTTCAATGAGCAGTTCTTC
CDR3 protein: CASSGRDFNEQFF

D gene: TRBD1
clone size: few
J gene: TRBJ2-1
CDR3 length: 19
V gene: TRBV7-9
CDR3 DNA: TGTGCCAGCAGCTTTTTCGTATGGGAACGGGACAGATGGTCCAATGAGCAGTTCTTC
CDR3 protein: CASSFFVWERDRWSNEQFF

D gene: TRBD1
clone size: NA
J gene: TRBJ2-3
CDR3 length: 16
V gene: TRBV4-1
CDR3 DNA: TGCGCCAGCAGCCATCCGGGACAGAGGTGGACAGATACGCAGTATTTT
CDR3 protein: CASSHPGQRWTDTQYF

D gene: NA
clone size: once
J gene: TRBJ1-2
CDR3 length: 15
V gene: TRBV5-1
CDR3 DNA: TGCGCCAGCAGCTCTTCGACAAGCCGATCCTATGGCTACACCTTC
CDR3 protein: CASSSSTSRSYGYTF

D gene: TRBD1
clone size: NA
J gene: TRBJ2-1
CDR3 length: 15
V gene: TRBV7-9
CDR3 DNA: TGTGCCAGCAGATCGGGACAGGGGAGCCACAATGAGCAGTTCTTC
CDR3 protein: CASRSGQGSHNEQFF

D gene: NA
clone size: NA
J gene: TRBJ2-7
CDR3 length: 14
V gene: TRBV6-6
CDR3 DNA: TGTGCCAGCAGTTACTCATACAGGCCCTACGAGCAGTACTTC
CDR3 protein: CASSYSYRPYEQYF

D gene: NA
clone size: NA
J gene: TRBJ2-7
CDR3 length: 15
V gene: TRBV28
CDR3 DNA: TGTGCCAGCAGTTCAGTGGAGGGACGGACCTACGAGCAGTACTTC
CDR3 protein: CASSSVEGRTYEQYF

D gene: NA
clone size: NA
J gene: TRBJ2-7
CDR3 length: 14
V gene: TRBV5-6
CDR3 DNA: TGTGCCAGCAGCTTGCAGGCCTATCCCTACGAGCAGTACTTC
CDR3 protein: CASSLQAYPYEQYF

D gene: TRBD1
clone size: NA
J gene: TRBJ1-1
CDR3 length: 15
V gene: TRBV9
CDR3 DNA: TGTGCCAGCAGCCCCCGACAGGGGGCGGACACTGAAGCTTTCTTT
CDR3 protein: CASSPRQGADTEAFF

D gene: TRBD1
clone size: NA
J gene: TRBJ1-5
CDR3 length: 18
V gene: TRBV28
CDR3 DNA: TGTGCCAGCAGTTTAAGGGCCCGCCCCCGGGACAGGGGCCAGCCCCAGCATTTT
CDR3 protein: CASSLRARPRDRGQPQHF

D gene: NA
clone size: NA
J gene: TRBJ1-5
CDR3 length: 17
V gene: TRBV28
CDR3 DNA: TGTGCCAGCAGTTTAGTATTCCGACTAGATAGCAATCAGCCCCAGCATTTT
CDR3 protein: CASSLVFRLDSNQPQHF

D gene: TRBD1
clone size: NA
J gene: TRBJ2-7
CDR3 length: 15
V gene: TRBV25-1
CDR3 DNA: TGTGCCAGCAGTCCCCCAGGACAGGGCCCCAACGAGCAGTACTTC
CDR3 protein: CASSPPGQGPNEQYF

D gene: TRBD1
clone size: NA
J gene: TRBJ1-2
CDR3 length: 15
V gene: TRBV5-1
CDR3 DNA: TGCGCCAGCACCTTGGGACAGTCTGCAAACTATGGCTACACCTTC
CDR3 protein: CASTLGQSANYGYTF

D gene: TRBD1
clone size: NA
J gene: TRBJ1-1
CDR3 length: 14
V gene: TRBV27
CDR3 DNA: TGTGCCAGCAGTTCTGACAGGGCGAACACTGAAGCTTTCTTT
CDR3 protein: CASSSDRANTEAFF

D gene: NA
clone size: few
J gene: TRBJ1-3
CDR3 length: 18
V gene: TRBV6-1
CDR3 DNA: TGTGCCAGCAGTGAGGGCCCTCGGAGGTGGTGCTCTGGAAACACCATATATTTT
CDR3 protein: CASSEGPRRWCSGNTIYF

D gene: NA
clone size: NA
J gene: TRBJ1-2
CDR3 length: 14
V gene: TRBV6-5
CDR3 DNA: TGTGCCAGCAGTTACCGCCCGGGACAAAATGGCTACACCTTC
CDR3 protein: CASSYRPGQNGYTF

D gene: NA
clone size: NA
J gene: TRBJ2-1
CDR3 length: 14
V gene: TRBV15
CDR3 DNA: TGTGCCACCAGCAGGCGAGGGCTCGACAATGAGCAGTTCTTC
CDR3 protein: CATSRRGLDNEQFF

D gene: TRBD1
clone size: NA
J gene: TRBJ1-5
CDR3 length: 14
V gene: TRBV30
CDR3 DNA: TGTGCCTGGAGCAGACAGGGGGAGAATCAGCCCCAGCATTTT
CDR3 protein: CAWSRQGENQPQHF

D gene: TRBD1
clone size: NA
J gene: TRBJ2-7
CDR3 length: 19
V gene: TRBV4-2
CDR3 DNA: TGTGCCAGCAGCCAAGCTTCGACAGGGGTCCTTCTCAAGGGCTACGAGCAGTACTTC
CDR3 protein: CASSQASTGVLLKGYEQYF

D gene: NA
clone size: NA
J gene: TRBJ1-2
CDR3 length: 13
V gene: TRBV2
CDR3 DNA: TGTGCCAGCAGTAAGGGACTTTGGTATGGCTACACCTTC
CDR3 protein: CASSKGLWYGYTF

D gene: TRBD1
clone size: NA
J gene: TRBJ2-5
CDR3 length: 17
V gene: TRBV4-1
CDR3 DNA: TGCGCCAGCAGCCAAGGTACCGGGACAGGGGGCACGGAGACCCAGTACTTC
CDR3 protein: CASSQGTGTGGTETQYF

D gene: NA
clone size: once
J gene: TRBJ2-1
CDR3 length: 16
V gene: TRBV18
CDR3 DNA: TGTGCCAGCTCACCAAATTTGAGTGAGGACAGCAATGAGCAGTTCTTC
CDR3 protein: CASSPNLSEDSNEQFF

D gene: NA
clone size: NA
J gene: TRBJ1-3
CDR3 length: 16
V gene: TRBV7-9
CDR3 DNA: TGTGCCAGCAGCCCGCGAAATTCCCCCCCTGGAAACACCATATATTTT
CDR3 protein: CASSPRNSPPGNTIYF

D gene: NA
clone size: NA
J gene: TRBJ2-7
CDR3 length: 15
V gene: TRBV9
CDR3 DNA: TGTGCCAGCAGCGTACGGAAGGACTTCGGTTACGAGCAGTACTTC
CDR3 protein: CASSVRKDFGYEQYF

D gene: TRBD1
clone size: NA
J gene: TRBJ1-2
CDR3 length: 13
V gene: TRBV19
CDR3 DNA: TGTGCCACTACGACAGGGTTTGACTATGGCTACACCTTC
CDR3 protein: CATTTGFDYGYTF

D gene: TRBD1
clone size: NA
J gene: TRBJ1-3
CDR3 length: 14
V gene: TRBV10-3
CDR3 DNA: TGTGCCATCAGTGTGACAGGGATACGCGACACCATATATTTT
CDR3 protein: CAISVTGIRDTIYF

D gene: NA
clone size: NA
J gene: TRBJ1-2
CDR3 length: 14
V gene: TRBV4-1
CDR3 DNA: TGCGCCAGCAGCCCTGCGGGGGGTAGAGATGGCTACACCTTC
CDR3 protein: CASSPAGGRDGYTF

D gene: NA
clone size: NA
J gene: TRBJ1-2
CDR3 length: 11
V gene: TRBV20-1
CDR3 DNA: TGCAGTGCTTTCGGAGAGCATGGCTACACCTTC
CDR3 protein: CSAFGEHGYTF

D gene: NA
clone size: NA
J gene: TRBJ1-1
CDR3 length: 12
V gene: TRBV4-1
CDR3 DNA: TGCGCCAGCAGCCAAGACGGGGTCGATGCTTTCTTT
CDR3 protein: CASSQDGVDAFF

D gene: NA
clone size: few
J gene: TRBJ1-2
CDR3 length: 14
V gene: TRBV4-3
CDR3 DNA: TGCGCCAGCAGCCAAGAGGGAGGATCGGATGGCTACACCTTC
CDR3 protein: CASSQEGGSDGYTF

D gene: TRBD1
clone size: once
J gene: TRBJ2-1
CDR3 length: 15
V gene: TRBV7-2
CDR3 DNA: TGTGCCAGCAGCCGGGACAGGGGTACCTACAATGAGCAGTTCTTC
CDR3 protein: CASSRDRGTYNEQFF

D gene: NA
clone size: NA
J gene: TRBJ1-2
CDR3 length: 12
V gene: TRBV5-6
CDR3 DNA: TGTGCCAGCAGCTTGGTCGGGTATGGCTACACCTTC
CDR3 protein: CASSLVGYGYTF

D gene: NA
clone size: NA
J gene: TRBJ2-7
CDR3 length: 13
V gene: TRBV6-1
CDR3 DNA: TGTGCCAGCAGTGAAGATATGGTAGTCGAGCAGTACTTC
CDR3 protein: CASSEDMVVEQYF

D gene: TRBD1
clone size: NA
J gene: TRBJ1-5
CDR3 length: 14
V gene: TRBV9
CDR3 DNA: TGTGCCAGCAGCGCTACGGACAGGGGTCAGCCCCAGCATTTT
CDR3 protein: CASSATDRGQPQHF

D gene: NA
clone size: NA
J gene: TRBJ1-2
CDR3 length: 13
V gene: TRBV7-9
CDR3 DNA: TGTGCCAGCAGCCAGAGGGGGAAGGATGGCTACACCTTC
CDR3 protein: CASSQRGKDGYTF

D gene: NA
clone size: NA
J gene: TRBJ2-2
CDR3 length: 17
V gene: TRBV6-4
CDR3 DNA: TGTGCCAGCAGTGACTATCCATCGAAATTCAGGGGAGGGGAGCTGTTTTTT
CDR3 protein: CASSDYPSKFRGGELFF

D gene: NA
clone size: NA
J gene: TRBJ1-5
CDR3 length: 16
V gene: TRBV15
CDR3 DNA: TGTGCCACCAAGCTCCGGGCCAGGGAGGGAAATCAGCCCCAGCATTTT
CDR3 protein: CATKLRAREGNQPQHF

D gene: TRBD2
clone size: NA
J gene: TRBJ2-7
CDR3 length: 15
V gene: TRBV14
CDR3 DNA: TGTGCCAGCAGGGGGTGGGAGGGACCCTCCTACGAGCAGTACTTC
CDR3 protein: CASRGWEGPSYEQYF

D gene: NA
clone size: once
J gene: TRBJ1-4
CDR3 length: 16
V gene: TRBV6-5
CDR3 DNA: TGTGCCAGCAGTTACGTCGCCGGAGACCTCAATGAAAAACTGTTTTTT
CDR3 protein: CASSYVAGDLNEKLFF

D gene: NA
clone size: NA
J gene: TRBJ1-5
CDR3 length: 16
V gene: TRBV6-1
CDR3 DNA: TGTGCCAGCAGTGAAGTGGGGGGGGGTAGCAATCAGCCCCAGCATTTT
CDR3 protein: CASSEVGGGSNQPQHF

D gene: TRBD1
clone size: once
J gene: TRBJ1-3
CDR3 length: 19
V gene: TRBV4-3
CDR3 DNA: TGCGCCAGCAGCCACCCACGGACAGGGTCAACGCGTTCTGGAAACACCATATATTTT
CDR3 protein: CASSHPRTGSTRSGNTIYF

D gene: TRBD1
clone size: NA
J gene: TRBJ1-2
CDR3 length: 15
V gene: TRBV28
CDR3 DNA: TGTGCCAGCAGTCTCTCCGGGACAGGGGGGAATGGCTACACCTTC
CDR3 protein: CASSLSGTGGNGYTF

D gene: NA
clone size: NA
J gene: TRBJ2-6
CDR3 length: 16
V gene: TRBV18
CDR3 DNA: TGTGCCAGCTCACCACCTACAGGCGTTGGGGCCAACGTCCTGACTTTC
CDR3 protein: CASSPPTGVGANVLTF

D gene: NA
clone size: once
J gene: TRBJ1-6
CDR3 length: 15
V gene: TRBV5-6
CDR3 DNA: TGTGCCAGCAGCTTGCGGGATGATGAGGATTCACCCCTCCACTTT
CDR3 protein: CASSLRDDEDSPLHF

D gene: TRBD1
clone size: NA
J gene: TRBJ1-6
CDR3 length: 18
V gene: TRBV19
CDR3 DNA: TGTGCCAGTAGTATAACGGGACGGCTCGGGACAGTTAATTCACCCCTCCACTTT
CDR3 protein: CASSITGRLGTVNSPLHF

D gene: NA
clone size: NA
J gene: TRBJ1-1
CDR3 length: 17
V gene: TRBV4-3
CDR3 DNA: TGCGCCAGCAGCCAAGATAGCAGGGGTACCATGAACACTGAAGCTTTCTTT
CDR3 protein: CASSQDSRGTMNTEAFF

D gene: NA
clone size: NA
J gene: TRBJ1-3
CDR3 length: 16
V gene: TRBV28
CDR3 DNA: TGTGCCAGCAGTTTACGCCCCCCGCGGGGGAGAAACACCATATATTTT
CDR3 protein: CASSLRPPRGRNTIYF

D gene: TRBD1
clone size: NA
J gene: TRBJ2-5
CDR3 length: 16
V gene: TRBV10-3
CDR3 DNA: TGTGCCATCAGTGAAGAGACAGGGGGGTTCCAAGAGACCCAGTACTTC
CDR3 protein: CAISEETGGFQETQYF

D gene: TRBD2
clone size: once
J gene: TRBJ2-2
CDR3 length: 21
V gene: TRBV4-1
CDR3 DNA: TGCGCCAGCAGCCAAGACAGGTGGGCTAGCGGGGGGCCCGGAAGGACCGGGGAGCTGTTTTTT
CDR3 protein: CASSQDRWASGGPGRTGELFF